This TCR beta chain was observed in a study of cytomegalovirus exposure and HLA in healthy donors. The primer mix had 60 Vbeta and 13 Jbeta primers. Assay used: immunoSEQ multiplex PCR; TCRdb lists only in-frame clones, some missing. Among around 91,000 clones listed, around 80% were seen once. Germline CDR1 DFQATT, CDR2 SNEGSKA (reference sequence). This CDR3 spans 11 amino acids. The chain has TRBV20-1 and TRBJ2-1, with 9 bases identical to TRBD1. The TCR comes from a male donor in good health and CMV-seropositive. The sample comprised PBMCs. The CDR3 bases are TGCAGCGGGGACAGGGCAAATGAGCAGTTCTTC. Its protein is CSGDRANEQFF.